Below, 30 T cell receptor beta chains from the same sample are listed, as sequenced in a study of blood T cells in healthy people across ages (dated by TCRdb to between 2014 and 2017). Library construction relied on 5' RACE. TCRdb names Illumina HiSeq 2500 as the instrument used. A second PCR of about 6 to 11 cycles was performed with a sample-barcoded 5' primer and a J-beta primer mix. Using fastp at Q25 and MiXCR, TCRdb reprocessed the public reads and kept productive beta chains. Entries are consolidated by CDR3 protein sequence, retaining the most common genes and DNA. The sample yields around 1,000,000 distinct CDR3 sequences; around two fifths were counted once. The ten largest clones represent 10% to 15% of the sample. The specimen sequenced was blood. The receptor source for this set is a man aged 18-30 years in good health.

For this clonotype: One junction end does not reproduce the germline sequence, and a read error may be involved. This chain connects TRBV4-3 to TRBJ1-5; D remains ambiguous. This CDR3 is built from 13 residues. Germline loops: CDR1 LGHNA, CDR2 YSLEER. The CDR3 nucleotides read TGCGCCAGCAGCCAAGATGAGGATCAGCCCCAGAATTTT. Amino acids: CASSQDEDQPQNF.

J is TRBJ2-5 and V is TRBV7-2; no clear D gene. The V end lost 3 bases, the J end lost 11 bases, and 13 bases lay between the germline ends. In germline, CDR1 is SGHTA, CDR2 FQGNSA. The CDR3 has 12 residues. The CDR3 nucleotides are TGTGCCAGCAGCTTGGACGGCTTGGGGCAGTACTTC. It codes for CASSLDGLGQYF.

V gene TRBV7-6 combines with J gene TRBJ2-2; perhaps TRBD2 as D (5 bases). Between the trimmed V and J ends, which lost 4 bases and 3 bases, there was a span of 6 bases. From germline, CDR1 is SGHVS and CDR2 FNYEAQ. The CDR3 covers 13 residues. As DNA, the CDR3 is TGTGCCAGCAGCTCGGAGGACACCGGGGAGCTGTTTTTT. This encodes CASSSEDTGELFF.

The genes are TRBV27 and TRBJ2-1, with D perhaps matching TRBD1 (5 bases). CDR1 MNHEY and CDR2 SMNVEV come from the germline V gene (reference sequence). This CDR3 is built from 15 residues. Trimming stripped 5 bases from V and 6 bases from J, with 17 bases between. CDR3 DNA sequence: TGTGCCAGCAGTCCCTATGGGGCGGCTCTCAATGAGCAGTTCTTC. It is translated as CASSPYGAALNEQFF.

This clonotype came up many times. The genes are TRBV5-5 and TRBJ1-6; D gene unclear. Germline-derived CDR1 and CDR2 are SGHKS and YYEKEE (reference sequence). This CDR3 is built from 17 residues. V was clipped by 2 bases and J by 9 bases, with 21 bases between them. The CDR3 loop is CASSLPPSRFFGSPLHF. The DNA for the CDR3 is TGTGCCAGCAGCTTACCCCCATCCAGGTTTTTCGGTTCACCCCTCCACTTT.

This chain uses TRBV7-2 with TRBJ2-4, with a tentative D call TRBD1 (6 bases). Trimming took 5 bases from V and 0 from J, leaving 11 bases between them. This CDR3 region has 15 residues. The germline V gene encodes CDR1 SGHTA and CDR2 FQGNSA. The CDR3 region has the DNA TGTGCCAGCAGCCCACGGACAGTAGCCAAAAACATTCAGTACTTC. Translated: CASSPRTVAKNIQYF.

The gene calls are TRBV5-1 and TRBJ2-3; TRBD2 agrees at 8 bases. There are 13 residues in the CDR3. CDR1 SGHRS and CDR2 YFSETQ come from the germline V gene. Trimming cost V 4 bases and J 6 bases; bases outside gene matches: 4. The CDR3 loop reads CASSSRGGDTQYF. The CDR3 DNA follows: TGCGCCAGCAGCAGCCGGGGGGGGGATACGCAGTATTTT.

There are a few counts of this clonotype. The chain has TRBV9 and TRBJ2-1, with 12 bases lining up with TRBD2. The CDR3 consists of 17 residues. Germline loops: CDR1 SGDLS, CDR2 YYNGEE. V was pared by 0 bases and J by 7 bases, with 8 bases of the junction left unmatched. The CDR3: CASSVELGLAGGNEQFF. CDR3 DNA: TGTGCCAGCAGCGTAGAATTGGGGCTAGCGGGGGGGAATGAGCAGTTCTTC.

The V call is TRBV28, the J call TRBJ1-2; D remains ambiguous. The CDR3 is 14 residues long. The V and J ends lost 5 bases and 5 bases respectively, with 15 bases between them. CDR1 is MDHEN and CDR2 is SYDVKM in the germline V gene. The CDR3 DNA reads as TGTGCCAGCAGTCTTTTTTCTTTGGGGTATGGCTACACCTTC. It is translated as CASSLFSLGYGYTF.

A few counts support this clonotype. The V call is TRBV11-2, the J call TRBJ2-5; 9 bases are a match to TRBD2. The J call may be mistaken, given a closer DNA end match to TRBJ2-7. CDR1 is SGHAT, CDR2 FQNNGV, per germline. The CDR3 is 13 residues long. The DNA for the CDR3 is TGTGCCAGCGCCGGGACTAGCCATTACGAGCAGTACTTC. It codes for CASAGTSHYEQYF.

This clonotype was recorded a few times. The genes are TRBV5-1 and TRBJ1-2; no clear D gene. Between the trimmed V and J ends, which lost 0 bases and 3 bases, there was a span of 9 bases. CDR3 length: 14 amino acids. Looked up from germline, CDR1 is SGHRS and CDR2 is YFSETQ. The CDR3 DNA sequence: TGCGCCAGCAGCTTGGGTCAGAGACACTATGGCTACACCTTC. Its translation is CASSLGQRHYGYTF.

This clonotype was detected only a few times. V and J are TRBV2 and TRBJ2-3, with TRBD2 identical over 10 bases. In germline, CDR1 is SNHLY, CDR2 FYNNEI. J lost 5 bases, V lost 6 bases, and 8 bases had no gene match. The CDR3 is 15 residues long. CDR3: CASSLSGGWRDTQYF. The CDR3 region has the DNA TGTGCCAGCAGCCTTAGCGGGGGGTGGAGAGATACGCAGTATTTT.

The chain carries TRBV5-1 and TRBJ2-5; 11 nucleotides match TRBD2. Germline CDR1 and CDR2: SGHRS and YFSETQ. V shed 0 bases, J shed 11 bases, and the junction held 12 bases outside the gene matches. This CDR3 comprises 16 residues. The CDR3 reads CASSLGNSGGADEQYF. CDR3 nucleotides: TGCGCCAGCAGCTTGGGTAATAGCGGGGGGGCTGATGAGCAGTACTTC.

The gene calls are TRBV4-2 and TRBJ1-1, with 11 bases aligning to TRBD1. There are 24 residues in the CDR3. J gave up 3 bases and V 1 base, and 28 bases lay outside the gene matches. The germline V gene encodes CDR1 LGHNA and CDR2 YNFKEQ. CDR3 nucleotides: TGTGCCAGCAGCCAAGGTATAAGTTATGTGGGGACAGGGGGTTTTTCATTGTTGGACACTGAAGCTTTCTTT. Translating gives CASSQGISYVGTGGFSLLDTEAFF.

This clonotype turned up a few times. This CDR3 reads CASSPQGPGRPLHF. The DNA of the CDR3 is TGTGCCAGCAGTCCTCAGGGTCCAGGGCGTCCCCTCCACTTT. The rearrangement joins TRBV12-3 or TRBV12-4 to TRBJ1-6; TRBD1 is a possible D gene (5 bases). V lost 5 bases and J lost 13, with 18 bases in between. The CDR3 loop spans 14 amino acids.

Notes on this clonotype: The junction and the germline gene differ at one end; a read error may be behind it. The chain employs TRBV6-5 and TRBJ1-2; maybe TRBD1 (6 bases). The CDR3 consists of 13 residues. Germline CDR1 MNHEY, CDR2 SVGAGI. Here the CDR3 DNA reads TGTGCCAGGCCCCCGGGACATAACTATGGCTACATCTTC. It codes for CARPPGHNYGYIF.

This clonotype was seen a few times. This sequence joins TRBV4-1 and TRBJ1-2; D not certain. The germline V and J ends were trimmed by 0 bases and 6 bases, with 14 bases remaining between them. Per the germline V gene, CDR1 is MGHRA and CDR2 is YSYEKL. This CDR3 is 15 amino acids long. The CDR3 is CASSQEIPGINGYTF. The CDR3 DNA follows: TGCGCCAGCAGCCAAGAAATCCCAGGAATCAATGGCTACACCTTC.

V gene TRBV3-1 combines with J gene TRBJ2-5; 8 nucleotides line up with TRBD2. Germline loops: CDR1 LGHDT, CDR2 YNNKEL (reference sequence). The CDR3 extends over 15 amino acids. V lost 1 base to trimming and J lost 11 bases; unmatched junction nucleotides: 12. The CDR3 protein is CASSQGGGSANEQYF. As DNA, the CDR3 is TGTGCCAGCAGCCAAGGCGGGGGGTCCGCAAATGAGCAGTACTTC.

There are a few counts of this clonotype. The chain employs TRBV2 and TRBJ2-2; 9 nucleotides align to TRBD1. Germline V gene sequence: CDR1 SNHLY, CDR2 FYNNEI. The CDR3 is 14 amino acids. V gave up 4 bases and J gave up 7 bases; unmatched junction bases: 4. The CDR3: CASSVDRGFGELFF. For the CDR3, the DNA is TGTGCCAGCAGTGTGGACAGGGGATTCGGGGAGCTGTTTTTT.

The J gene is TRBJ2-7, the V gene TRBV20-1; D perhaps matches TRBD2 (5 bases). Trimming stripped 6 bases from V and 0 bases from J, with 15 bases between. CDR3 length: 14 amino acids. CDR1 and CDR2 from the germline V gene are DFQATT and SNEGSKA (reference sequence). The CDR3 loop is CSAKTSTSSYEQYF. DNA of the CDR3: TGCAGTGCCAAGACGAGCACTAGCTCCTACGAGCAGTACTTC.

V gene TRBV20-1 combines with J gene TRBJ2-1; no clear D. Trimming removed 0 bases at V and 7 bases at J, with 13 bases between. This CDR3 spans 14 amino acids. The germline V gene encodes CDR1 DFQATT and CDR2 SNEGSKA (reference sequence). CDR3 nucleotide sequence: TGCAGTGCTAGAGATTCCGGGTCGCGAAATGAGCAGTTCTTC. It codes for CSARDSGSRNEQFF.

As for this clonotype: This may stem from a read error, because a much larger clone lies one nucleotide away. The chain is built from TRBV12-3 or TRBV12-4 and TRBJ2-5; 9 nucleotides agree with TRBD2. This CDR3 spans 14 amino acids. V was clipped by 5 bases and J by 11 bases; unmatched bases: 12. The CDR3 bases are TGTGCCAGCAGTCGACTAGCGGCCTACAATGAGCAGTACTTC. Protein product: CASSRLAAYNEQYF.

The CDR3 DNA follows: TGTGCCAGCAGCCAAAGGCAGGGGGACACCGGGGAGCTGTTTTTT. This encodes CASSQRQGDTGELFF. The chain uses TRBV3-1 and TRBJ2-2; TRBD1 matches at 7 bases. CDR1 and CDR2 (germline): LGHDT, YNNKEL (reference sequence). CDR3 length equals 15 residues. Trimming cost V 2 bases and J 3 bases; bases outside gene matches: 3.

The chain joins TRBV28 to TRBJ1-4, with unresolved D. In germline, CDR1 is MDHEN, CDR2 SYDVKM. V was clipped by 3 bases and J by 5 bases, with 10 bases between them. This CDR3 is built from 14 residues. CDR3 nucleotide sequence: TGTGCCAGCAGTTTGTCTCTAGAAAATGAAAAACTGTTTTTT. Translated: CASSLSLENEKLFF.

A few counts support this clonotype. The chain carries TRBV12-3 or TRBV12-4 and TRBJ2-1; maybe TRBD2 (6 bases). The CDR3 totals 15 residues. V lost 6 bases, J lost 2 bases, and 14 bases lay in between. CDR3 sequence (DNA): TGTGCCAGCAGGACCGGGACGGGGGCCTACAATGAGCAGTTCTTC. Translation gives CASRTGTGAYNEQFF.

CDR3 nucleotide sequence: TGTGCCAGCAGCTTAGGGGGGAATAGCGGGGATTCCTACGAGCAGTACTTC. This translates into CASSLGGNSGDSYEQYF. The rearrangement links TRBV7-2 to TRBJ2-7, with 8 bases matching TRBD2. Germline CDR1 SGHTA, CDR2 FQGNSA. This CDR3 has 17 residues. Trimming cost V 1 base and J 1 base; bases outside gene matches: 9. Full variable domain (rest looked up from reference TRBV7-2 and TRBJ2-7): GAGVSQSPSNKVTEKGKDVELRCDPISGHTALYWYRQSLGQGLEFLIYFQGNSAPDKSGLPSDRFSAERTGGSVSTLTIQRTQQEDSAVYLCASSLGGNSGDSYEQYFGPGTRLTVT.

This clonotype came up a few times. This chain links TRBV20-1 with TRBJ2-3; 7 bases fit TRBD2. The CDR3 has 15 amino acids. The germline gives CDR1 DFQATT, CDR2 SNEGSKA (reference sequence). Losses at the gene ends were 2 bases for V and 2 bases for J; bases not matched to a gene: 7. This CDR3 reads CSARTSGAVTDTQYF. The CDR3, as DNA: TGCAGTGCTAGAACCAGCGGGGCTGTCACAGATACGCAGTATTTT.

This chain connects TRBV6-2 or TRBV6-3 to TRBJ1-5; D uncertain. The CDR3 is 15 residues long. Germline lookup yields CDR1 MNHEY and CDR2 SVGEGT. V shed 4 bases and J shed 0 bases, with 10 bases lying between them. The CDR3 reads CASSSSAYSNQPQHF. The CDR3 DNA is TGTGCCAGCAGTTCGTCGGCATATAGCAATCAGCCCCAGCATTTT.

Written as DNA, the CDR3 is TGCGCCAGCAGCCCGAACCCAGGGACAGGGGGCCCTTATAATTCACCCCTCCACTTT. Translated: CASSPNPGTGGPYNSPLHF. The chain has TRBV4-1 and TRBJ1-6; 12 nucleotides align to TRBD1. The J segment lost 4 bases and the V segment lost 4 bases, leaving 11 bases of the junction unmatched. The CDR3 has 19 residues. Germline-derived CDR1 and CDR2 are MGHRA and YSYEKL.

This clonotype has only a few counts. The rearrangement joins TRBV10-3 to TRBJ1-6; unclear D gene. Germline V CDR1 and CDR2: ENHRY, SYGVKD. The CDR3 is made up of 15 amino acids. The V and J ends lost 6 bases and 7 bases respectively, with 16 bases between them. The chain's CDR3 is CAISAGPGLNSPLHF. In DNA, the CDR3 is TGTGCCATCAGCGCCGGGCCAGGCTTAAATTCACCCCTCCACTTT.